The clone carrying this T cell receptor beta chain was seen a handful of times. Its antigen remains unknown. V dropped 10 bases and J dropped 3; count of bases not matched to a gene: 6. CDR3 length: 13 amino acids. Germline V CDR1 and CDR2: KGHSH, LQKENI. The entry originates in a study of beta chain features in type 1 diabetes. Study results and limitations: Healthy donors had naive, central memory and Treg TCRB repertoires that appeared less similar than those seen among patients.

Expressed TCRB transcripts were sequenced, since all the RNA that had been isolated was reverse transcribed. Sequencing used immunoSEQ multiplex PCR; TCRdb keeps in-frame clones, though not all of them. Of just over 600,000 clones in the sample, 15% to 18% are singletons; the top ten hold about 0.097%. The J gene is TRBJ1-5, the V gene TRBV18, with 7 bases aligning to TRBD1. Source material: naive CD4+ T cells from blood. The sequence came from a man aged 18-30 years in good health. This CDR3 reads CATQQGSNQPQHF. As DNA, the CDR3 is TGTGCCACACAACAGGGGTCCAATCAGCCCCAGCATTTT.